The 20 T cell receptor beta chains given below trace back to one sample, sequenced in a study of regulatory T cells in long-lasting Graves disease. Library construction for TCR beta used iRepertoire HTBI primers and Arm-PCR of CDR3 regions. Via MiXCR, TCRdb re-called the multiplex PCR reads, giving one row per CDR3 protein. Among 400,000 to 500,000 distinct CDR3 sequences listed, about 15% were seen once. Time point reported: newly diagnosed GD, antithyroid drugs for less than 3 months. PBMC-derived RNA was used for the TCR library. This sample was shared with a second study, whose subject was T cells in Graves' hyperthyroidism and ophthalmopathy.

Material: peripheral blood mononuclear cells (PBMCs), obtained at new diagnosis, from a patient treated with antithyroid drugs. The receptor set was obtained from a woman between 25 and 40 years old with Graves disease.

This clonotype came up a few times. In DNA, the CDR3 is TGTGCCAGCAGTTCCCGGGGGCCGGACGTGGTCGGGGAGCTGTTTTTT. It translates to CASSSRGPDVVGELFF. This rearrangement joins TRBV6-5 to TRBJ2-2; D may be TRBD1 or TRBD2 (6 bases each). The CDR3 covers 16 residues. The germline CDR1 and CDR2 sequences are MNHEY and SVGAGI. Trimming shortened V by 4 bases and J by 7 bases, and 19 bases separated the two germline ends.

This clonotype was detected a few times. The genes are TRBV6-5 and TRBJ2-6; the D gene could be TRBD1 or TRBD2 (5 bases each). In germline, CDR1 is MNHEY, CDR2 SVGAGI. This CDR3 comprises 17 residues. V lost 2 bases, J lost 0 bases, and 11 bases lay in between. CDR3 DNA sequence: TGTGCCAGCAGTTACGCCGTTGGGGGCTCTGGGGCCAACGTCCTGACTTTC. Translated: CASSYAVGGSGANVLTF.

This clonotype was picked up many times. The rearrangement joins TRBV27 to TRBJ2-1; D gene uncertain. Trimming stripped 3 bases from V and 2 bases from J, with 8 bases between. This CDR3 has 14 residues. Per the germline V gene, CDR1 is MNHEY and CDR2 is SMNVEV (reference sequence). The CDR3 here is CASSFRAAYNEQFF. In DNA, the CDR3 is TGTGCCAGCAGTTTCCGGGCAGCCTACAATGAGCAGTTCTTC.

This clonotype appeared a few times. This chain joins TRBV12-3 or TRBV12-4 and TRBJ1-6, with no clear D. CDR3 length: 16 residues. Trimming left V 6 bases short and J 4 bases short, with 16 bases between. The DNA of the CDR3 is TGTGCCAGCAGCCCTCCTAGCGCAGCTTATAATTCACCCCTCCACTTT. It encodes CASSPPSAAYNSPLHF.

The CDR3 DNA reads TGTGCCAGCAGCGTCGGCCCCCCGGGACTAGCGGGACCGAGCGACTACGAGCAGTACTTC. Protein: CASSVGPPGLAGPSDYEQYF. The J gene is TRBJ2-7, the V gene TRBV5-5; 13 bases map to TRBD2. Trimming cost V 4 bases and J 3 bases; bases outside gene matches: 19. Germline V gene data show CDR1 as SGHKS and CDR2 as YYEKEE (reference sequence). CDR3 length: 20 amino acids.

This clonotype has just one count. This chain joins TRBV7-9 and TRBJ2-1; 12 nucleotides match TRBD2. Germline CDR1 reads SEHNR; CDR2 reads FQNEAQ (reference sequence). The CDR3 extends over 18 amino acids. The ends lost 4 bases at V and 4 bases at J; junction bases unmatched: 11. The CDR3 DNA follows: TGTGCCAGCAGCTCGCCTCTAGCGGGAGGGCGCGAATACAATGAGCAGTTCTTC. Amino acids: CASSSPLAGGREYNEQFF.

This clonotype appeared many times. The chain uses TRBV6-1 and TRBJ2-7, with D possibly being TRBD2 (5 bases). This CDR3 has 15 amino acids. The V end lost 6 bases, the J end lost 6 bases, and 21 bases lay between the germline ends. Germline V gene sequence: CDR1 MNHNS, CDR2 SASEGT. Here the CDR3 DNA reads TGTGCCAGCAGCGACTCCTCCCGGGAATTGCGCGAGCAGTACTTC. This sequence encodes CASSDSSRELREQYF.

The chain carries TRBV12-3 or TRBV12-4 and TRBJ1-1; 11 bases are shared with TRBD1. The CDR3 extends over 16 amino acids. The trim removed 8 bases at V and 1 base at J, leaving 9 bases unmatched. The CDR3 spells CASGHGTGGSNTEAFF. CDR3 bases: TGTGCCAGCGGGCATGGGACAGGGGGTTCGAACACTGAAGCTTTCTTT.

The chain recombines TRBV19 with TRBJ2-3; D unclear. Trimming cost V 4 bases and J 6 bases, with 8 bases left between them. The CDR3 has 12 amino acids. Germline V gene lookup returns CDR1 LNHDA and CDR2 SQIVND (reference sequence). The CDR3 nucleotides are TGTGCCAGTAGTAGCCGGTGGGATACGCAGTATTTT. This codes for CASSSRWDTQYF.

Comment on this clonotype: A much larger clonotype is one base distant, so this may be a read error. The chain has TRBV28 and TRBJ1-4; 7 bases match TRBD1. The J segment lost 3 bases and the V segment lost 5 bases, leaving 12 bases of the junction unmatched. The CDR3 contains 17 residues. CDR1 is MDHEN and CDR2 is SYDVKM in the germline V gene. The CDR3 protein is CASSLPLNRGANEKLFF. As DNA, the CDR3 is TGTGCCAGCAGTCTCCCCCTAAACAGGGGAGCTAATGAAAAACTGTTTTTT.

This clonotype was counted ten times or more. CDR3 DNA sequence: TGTGCCAGCAATAATGACCTAGCGGGAACCTACGAGCAGTACTTC. Its protein product is CASNNDLAGTYEQYF. V gene TRBV6-1 combines with J gene TRBJ2-7, with 9 bases identical to TRBD2. With V trimmed by 7 bases and J by 2 bases, 9 bases remained unmatched. CDR3 length: 15 amino acids. CDR1 and CDR2 (germline): MNHNS, SASEGT.

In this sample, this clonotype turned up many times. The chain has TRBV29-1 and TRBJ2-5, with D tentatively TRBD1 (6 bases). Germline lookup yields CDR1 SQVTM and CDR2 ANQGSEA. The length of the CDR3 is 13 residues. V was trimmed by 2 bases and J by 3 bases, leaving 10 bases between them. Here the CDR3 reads CSVENRVEETQYF. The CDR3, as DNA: TGCAGCGTTGAAAACAGGGTGGAAGAGACCCAGTACTTC.

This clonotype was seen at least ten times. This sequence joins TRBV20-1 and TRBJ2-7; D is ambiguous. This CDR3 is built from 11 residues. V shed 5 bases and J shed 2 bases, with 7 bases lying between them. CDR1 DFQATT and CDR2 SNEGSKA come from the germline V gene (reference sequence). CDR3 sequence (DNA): TGCAGTGCTCAAGACCCCTACGAGCAGTACTTC. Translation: CSAQDPYEQYF.

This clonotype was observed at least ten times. CDR3 sequence: CASSLGLALYNEQFF. The CDR3 DNA sequence: TGTGCCAGCAGCTTAGGCCTAGCGCTATACAATGAGCAGTTCTTC. The genes are TRBV11-3 and TRBJ2-1, with D possibly TRBD2 on 6 matching bases. Trimming pared 1 base from V and 4 bases from J, leaving 11 bases between. The CDR3 is made up of 15 amino acids. Germline values: CDR1 SGHNT, CDR2 YENEEA.

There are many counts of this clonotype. CDR3 DNA: TGTGCCAGCAGCCTAGGGTACGCGGGAAAAGATACGCAGTATTTT. It specifies CASSLGYAGKDTQYF. This chain connects TRBV3-1 to TRBJ2-3; D possibly corresponds to TRBD2 (6 bases). From germline, CDR1 is LGHDT and CDR2 YNNKEL (reference sequence). The CDR3 covers 15 residues. V lost 4 bases and J 5 bases, leaving 16 bases between the germline ends.

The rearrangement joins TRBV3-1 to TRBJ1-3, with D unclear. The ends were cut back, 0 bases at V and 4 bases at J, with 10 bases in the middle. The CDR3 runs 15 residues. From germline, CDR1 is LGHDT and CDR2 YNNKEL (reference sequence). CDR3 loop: CASSQDTIQGNTIYF. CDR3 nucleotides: TGTGCCAGCAGCCAAGATACTATCCAGGGAAACACCATATATTTT. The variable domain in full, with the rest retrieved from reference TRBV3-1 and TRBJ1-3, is DTAVSQTPKYLVTQMGNDKSIKCEQNLGHDTMYWYKQDSKKFLKIMFSYNNKELIINETVPNRFSPKSPDKAHLNLHINSLELGDSAVYFCASSQDTIQGNTIYFGEGSWLTVV.

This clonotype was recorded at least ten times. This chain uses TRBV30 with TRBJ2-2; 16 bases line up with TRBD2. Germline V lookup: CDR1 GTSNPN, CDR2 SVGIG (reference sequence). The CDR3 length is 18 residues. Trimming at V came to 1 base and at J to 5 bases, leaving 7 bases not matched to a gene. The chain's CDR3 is CAWSEGLAGGSWTGELFF. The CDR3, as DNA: TGTGCCTGGAGTGAGGGACTAGCGGGAGGGTCGTGGACCGGGGAGCTGTTTTTT.

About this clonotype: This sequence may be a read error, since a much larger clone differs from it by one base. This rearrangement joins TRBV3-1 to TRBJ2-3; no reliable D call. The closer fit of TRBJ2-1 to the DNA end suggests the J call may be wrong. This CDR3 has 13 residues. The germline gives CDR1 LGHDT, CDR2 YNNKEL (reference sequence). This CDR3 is CASGQDLRDEQFF. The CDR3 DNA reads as TGTGCCAGCGGCCAAGATCTTCGGGATGAGCAGTTCTTC.

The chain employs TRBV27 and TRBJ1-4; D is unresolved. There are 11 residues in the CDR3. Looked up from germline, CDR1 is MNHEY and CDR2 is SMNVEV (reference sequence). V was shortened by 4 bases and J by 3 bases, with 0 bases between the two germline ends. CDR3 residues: CASSSNEKLFF. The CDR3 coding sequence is TGTGCCAGCAGTTCTAATGAAAAACTGTTTTTT.

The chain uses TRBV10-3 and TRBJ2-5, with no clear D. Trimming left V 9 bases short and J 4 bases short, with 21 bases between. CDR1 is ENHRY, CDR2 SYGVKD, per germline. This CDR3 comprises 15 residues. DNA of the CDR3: TGTGCCATAACATTTAACTACAAAAAAGGAGAGACCCAGTACTTC. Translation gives CAITFNYKKGETQYF.